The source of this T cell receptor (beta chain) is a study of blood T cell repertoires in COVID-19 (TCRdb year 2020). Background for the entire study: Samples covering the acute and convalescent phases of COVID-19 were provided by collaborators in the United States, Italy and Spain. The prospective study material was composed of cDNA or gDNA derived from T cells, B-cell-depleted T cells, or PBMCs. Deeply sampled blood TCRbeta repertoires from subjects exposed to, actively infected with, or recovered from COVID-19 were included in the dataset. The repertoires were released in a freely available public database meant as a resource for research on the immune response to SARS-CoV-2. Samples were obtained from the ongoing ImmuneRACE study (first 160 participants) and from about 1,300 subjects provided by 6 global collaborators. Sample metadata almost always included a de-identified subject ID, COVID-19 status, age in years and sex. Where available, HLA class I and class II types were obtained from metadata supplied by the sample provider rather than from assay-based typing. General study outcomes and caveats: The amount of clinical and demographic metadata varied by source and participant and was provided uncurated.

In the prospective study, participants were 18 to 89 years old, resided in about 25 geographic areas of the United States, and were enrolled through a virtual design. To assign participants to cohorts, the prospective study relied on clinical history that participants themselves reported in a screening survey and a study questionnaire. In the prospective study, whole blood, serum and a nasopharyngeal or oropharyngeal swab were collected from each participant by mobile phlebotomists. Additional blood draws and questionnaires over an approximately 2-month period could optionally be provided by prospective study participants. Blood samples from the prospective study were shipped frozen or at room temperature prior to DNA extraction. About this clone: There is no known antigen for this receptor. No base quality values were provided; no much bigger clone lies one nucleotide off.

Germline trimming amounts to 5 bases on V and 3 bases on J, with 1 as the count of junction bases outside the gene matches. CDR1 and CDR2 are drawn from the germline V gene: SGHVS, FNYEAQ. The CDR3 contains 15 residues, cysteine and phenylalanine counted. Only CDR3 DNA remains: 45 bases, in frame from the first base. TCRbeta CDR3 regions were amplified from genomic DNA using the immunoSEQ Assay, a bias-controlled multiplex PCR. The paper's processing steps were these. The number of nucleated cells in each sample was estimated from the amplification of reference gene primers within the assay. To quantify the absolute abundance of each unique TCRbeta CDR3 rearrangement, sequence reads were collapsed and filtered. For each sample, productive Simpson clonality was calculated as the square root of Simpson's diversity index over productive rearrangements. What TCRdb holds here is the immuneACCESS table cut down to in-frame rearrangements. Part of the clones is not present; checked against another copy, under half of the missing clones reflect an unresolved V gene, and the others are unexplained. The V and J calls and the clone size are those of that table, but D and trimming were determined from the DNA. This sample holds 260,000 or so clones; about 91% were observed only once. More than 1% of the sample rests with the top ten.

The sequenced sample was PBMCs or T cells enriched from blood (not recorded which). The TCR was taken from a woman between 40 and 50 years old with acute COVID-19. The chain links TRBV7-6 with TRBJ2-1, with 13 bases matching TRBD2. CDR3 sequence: CASSRLAGGYNEQFF. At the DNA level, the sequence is TGTGCCAGCAGCAGACTAGCGGGAGGCTACAATGAGCAGTTCTTC. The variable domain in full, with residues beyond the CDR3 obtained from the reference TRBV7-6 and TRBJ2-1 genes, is GAGVSQSPRYKVTKRGQDVALRCDPISGHVSLYWYRQALGQGPEFLTYFNYEAQQDKSGLPNDRFSAERPEGSISTLTIQRTEQRDSAMYRCASSRLAGGYNEQFFGPGTRLTVL.